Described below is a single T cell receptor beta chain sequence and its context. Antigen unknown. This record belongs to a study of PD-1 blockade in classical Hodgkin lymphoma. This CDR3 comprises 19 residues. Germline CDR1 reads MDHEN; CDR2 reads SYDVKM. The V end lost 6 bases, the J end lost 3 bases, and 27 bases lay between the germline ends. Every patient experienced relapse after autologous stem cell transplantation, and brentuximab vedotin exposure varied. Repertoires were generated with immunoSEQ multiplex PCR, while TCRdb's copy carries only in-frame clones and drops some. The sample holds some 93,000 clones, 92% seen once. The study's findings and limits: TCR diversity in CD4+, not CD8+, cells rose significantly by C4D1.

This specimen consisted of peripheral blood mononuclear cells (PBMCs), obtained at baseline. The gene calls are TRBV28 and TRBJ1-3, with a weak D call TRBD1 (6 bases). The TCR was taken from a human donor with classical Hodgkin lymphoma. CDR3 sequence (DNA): TGTGCCAGCAGGCCAACCATAATTTACTCAGGGGCAGGTGGAAACACCATATATTTT. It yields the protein CASRPTIIYSGAGGNTIYF.